This is a list of T cell receptor beta chains from one sample in a study of blood T cell repertoires in COVID-19. Sequencing used immunoSEQ multiplex PCR; TCRdb keeps in-frame clones, though not all of them. The data show 180,000 or so clones, with 70% to 85% seen just once and roughly 1.3% held by the top ten. Sample: peripheral blood. The receptor source for this set is a man between 60 and 75 years old who had recovered from COVID-19. Both conserved end residues are part of each CDR3.

J	V	CDR3
TRBJ1-4	TRBV7-9	CASSSYRNTNEKLFF
TRBJ1-6	TRBV4-3	CASSQTPGGPGSPLHF
TRBJ2-2	TRBV25-1	CASSEWQGAGELFF
TRBJ1-2	TRBV6-5	CASRGEGLSGYTF
TRBJ1-4	TRBV19	CASTPLVAGGATNEKLFF
TRBJ2-7	TRBV5-8	CASSFRQGGRGEQYF
TRBJ2-1	TRBV3-1/TRBV3-2	CASSPGLAGGNEQFF
TRBJ2-3	TRBV18	CASSPPVDTQYF
TRBJ2-1	TRBV5-6	CASSSGLAGVFVNEQFF
TRBJ1-1	TRBV7-9	CASRGIGTEAFF
TRBJ2-3	TRBV5-1	CASRGGDTQYF
TRBJ2-2	TRBV15	CATSARGGLRTRELFF
TRBJ2-1	TRBV29-1	CSVEWSNNEQFF
TRBJ1-1	TRBV3-1/TRBV3-2	CASSQRPGQTMNTEAFF
TRBJ2-6	TRBV19	CASSPRVFTDRAGANVLTF
TRBJ1-6	TRBV12-3/TRBV12-4	CASSFTANSPLHF
TRBJ1-2	TRBV5-1	CASSLEDRSYGYTF
TRBJ1-1	TRBV5-6	CASSLGGGALPAFF
TRBJ2-1	TRBV19	CASSPFGTGGENEQFF
TRBJ1-1	TRBV9	CASSVDGRDTEAFF
TRBJ1-1	TRBV27	CASSLYTDMNTEAFF
TRBJ1-6	TRBV4-3	CASSHGTANSPLHF
TRBJ2-1	TRBV10-3	CAISVSLGTRDEQFF
TRBJ2-3	TRBV3-1/TRBV3-2	CASSQNGRRGRHTQYF
TRBJ1-6	TRBV3-1/TRBV3-2	CASSRGRVYNSPLHF
TRBJ1-2	TRBV7-9	CASSLRGTGDRDGYTF
TRBJ2-2	TRBV9	CASSVADTGELFF
TRBJ1-1	TRBV6-5	CASSYLTGFTEAFF
TRBJ2-3	TRBV9	CASSPPNTDTQYF
TRBJ2-3	TRBV24-1	CATSVNRGVSDTQYF
TRBJ1-3	TRBV2	CASTIRGFGNTIYF
TRBJ1-2	TRBV13	CASSLRQTNYGYTF
TRBJ2-7	TRBV19	CASSAPDRVGEQYF
TRBJ2-5	TRBV3-1/TRBV3-2	CASSLHAGDQGTQYF
TRBJ2-3	TRBV19	CATEQGIGTDTQYF
TRBJ2-3	TRBV7-8	CASSLALSTDTQYF
TRBJ2-1	TRBV3-1/TRBV3-2	CASSPLLGQGIIEQFF
TRBJ1-2	TRBV5-1	CASSVGQGSYGYTF
TRBJ1-2	TRBV9	CASSVGGQGHGYTF
TRBJ2-6	TRBV9	CASSVTRTGANVLTF
TRBJ1-2	TRBV3-1/TRBV3-2	CASSQGDRGAWGYTF
TRBJ2-6	TRBV19	CLLRDCEVLSGANVLTF
TRBJ2-5	TRBV27	CASSAGLNQETQYF
TRBJ1-1	TRBV12-3/TRBV12-4	CASSLQGGTEAFF
TRBJ2-4	TRBV24-1	CATSDSGTAHKNIQYF
TRBJ1-5	TRBV27	CASSLSRGYSNQPQHF
TRBJ1-3	TRBV28	CASSPGQGIAGNTIYF
TRBJ1-3	TRBV6-5	CASTPSGYSGNTIYF
TRBJ2-3	TRBV14	CASSQGQGWTQYF
TRBJ1-1	TRBV5-1	CASSFSVVNTEAFF
TRBJ2-1	TRBV9	CASSVGAGSRDNEQFF
TRBJ2-7	TRBV5-1	CASSLADSNYEQYF
TRBJ1-3	TRBV7-9	CASSLASGAGNTIYF
TRBJ2-1	TRBV6-2/TRBV6-3	CASSTRRRGYEQFF
TRBJ2-2	TRBV6-4	CASSARLTGELFF
TRBJ1-2	TRBV3-1/TRBV3-2	CASSQDGRNFYGYTF